This entry lists 24 T cell receptor beta chains sequenced from one sample in a study of a mutant IDH1 vaccine in newly diagnosed glioma. Time point noted: baseline, week 1 (first vaccination visit). Sample treatment: pre-vaccination baseline after standard-of-care therapy. TCRdb keeps only in-frame clones here, not all; method: immunoSEQ multiplex PCR. The table records tens of thousands of clones, more than 85% of them present only once. Sequencing was performed on PBMCs, taken from a glioma patient treated with radiotherapy, temozolomide or both. These receptor sequences come from a man aged 50 or older with glioma.

The CDR3 nucleotides read TGTGCCAGCAGTTACTCGGGGGGGGCCGCAGGGACCCAGTACTTC. Its protein is CASSYSGGAAGTQYF. The chain carries TRBV6-5 and TRBJ2-5, with a possible D match to TRBD2 (7 bases). With 0 bases removed from V and 7 bases from J, the gap between germline ends came to 15 bases. Germline lookup yields CDR1 MNHEY and CDR2 SVGAGI. The CDR3 is made up of 15 amino acids.

The V and J genes are TRBV27 and TRBJ1-2; 7 bases fit TRBD1. V was clipped by 3 bases and J by 3 bases; unmatched bases: 10. The length of the CDR3 is 16 residues. From germline, CDR1 is MNHEY and CDR2 SMNVEV (reference sequence). This chain's CDR3 is CASSLGPGQEDYGYTF. The CDR3 DNA is TGTGCCAGCAGTTTGGGACCAGGACAGGAAGACTATGGCTACACCTTC.

The rearrangement links TRBV19 to TRBJ2-7; D remains unclear. V lost 1 base, J lost 5 bases, and 9 bases lay in between. The CDR3 extends over 13 amino acids. Germline CDR1 reads LNHDA; CDR2 reads SQIVND (reference sequence). CDR3 amino acids: CASSIGRADEQYF. The CDR3, as DNA: TGTGCCAGTAGTATAGGAAGGGCTGACGAGCAGTACTTC.

The V call is TRBV7-9, the J call TRBJ2-7; D might be TRBD1 (5 bases). This CDR3 has 15 amino acids. Germline CDR1 SEHNR, CDR2 FQNEAQ (reference sequence). V was trimmed by 5 bases and J by 3 bases, leaving 17 bases between them. This CDR3 reads CASSNGHFPGYEQYF. The CDR3 bases are TGTGCCAGCAGCAATGGACACTTTCCCGGCTACGAGCAGTACTTC.

The CDR3 DNA sequence: TGCGCCAGCAGCCAAGTACCCGGGGGGAGCCCCAATCAGCCCCAGCATTTT. Translating gives CASSQVPGGSPNQPQHF. The chain employs TRBV4-1 and TRBJ1-5, with D perhaps matching TRBD1 (5 bases). V was shortened by 1 base and J by 3 bases, with 16 bases between the two germline ends. The CDR3 extends over 17 amino acids. Germline V gene sequence: CDR1 MGHRA, CDR2 YSYEKL.

The genes are TRBV18 and TRBJ1-2, with D uncertain. V was trimmed by 2 bases and J by 7 bases, leaving 8 bases between them. Germline loops: CDR1 KGHSH, CDR2 LQKENI. This CDR3 spans 12 amino acids. CDR3: CASSPDKGGYTF. CDR3 in DNA: TGTGCCAGCTCACCAGACAAGGGTGGCTACACCTTC.

The chain has TRBV4-3 and TRBJ2-1; 12 nucleotides line up with TRBD2. V gave up 0 bases and J gave up 0 bases; unmatched junction bases: 9. Germline-derived CDR1 and CDR2 are LGHNA and YSLEER. There are 20 residues in the CDR3. The chain's CDR3 is CASSQDSSSGGASSYNEQFF. The CDR3 DNA reads as TGCGCCAGCAGCCAAGATTCGTCTAGCGGGGGGGCCAGCTCCTACAATGAGCAGTTCTTC.

The CDR3 loop reads CASSGQGRNTGELFF. The CDR3 DNA sequence: TGCGCCAGCAGTGGACAGGGGAGAAACACCGGGGAGCTGTTTTTT. This chain connects TRBV10-1 to TRBJ2-2, with 8 nucleotides matching TRBD1. V dropped 4 bases and J dropped 2; count of bases not matched to a gene: 3. This CDR3 spans 15 amino acids. The germline gives CDR1 WNHNN, CDR2 SYGVQD (reference sequence).

J is TRBJ2-7 and V is TRBV4-2, with 11 bases fitting TRBD1. The trim removed 0 bases at V and 3 bases at J, leaving 1 base unmatched. Germline V gene sequence: CDR1 LGHNA, CDR2 YNFKEQ. The CDR3 length is 15 residues. CDR3 protein: CASSQEGTGGYEQYF. DNA for the CDR3: TGTGCCAGCAGCCAAGAAGGGACAGGGGGCTACGAGCAGTACTTC.

The count of this clone is one. The chain links TRBV19 to TRBJ2-2; TRBD1 is a possible D gene (5 bases). Germline CDR1 LNHDA, CDR2 SQIVND (reference sequence). The CDR3 runs 15 residues. With 7 bases removed from V and 8 bases from J, the gap between germline ends came to 20 bases. The CDR3 sequence is CASKVDSLPRGELFF. The CDR3 DNA is TGTGCCAGTAAAGTAGACAGCCTTCCAAGGGGGGAGCTGTTTTTT.

The chain recombines TRBV2 with TRBJ1-2; the match to TRBD1 covers 7 bases. The trim removed 6 bases at V and 7 bases at J, leaving 17 bases unmatched. Germline V gene sequence: CDR1 SNHLY, CDR2 FYNNEI. The CDR3 spans 16 residues. The CDR3 region is CASSYSSGGSSRGYTF. In DNA form, the CDR3 reads TGTGCCAGCAGCTACTCTTCAGGGGGTTCATCTCGTGGCTACACCTTC.

For the CDR3, the DNA is TGTGCCAGCAGTTTTTACGGAGAAGCTTTCTTT. It specifies CASSFYGEAFF. The rearrangement uses TRBV28 and TRBJ1-1; no clear D. Trimming left V 3 bases short and J 8 bases short, with 7 bases between. The CDR3 length is 11 residues. The germline CDR1 and CDR2 sequences are MDHEN and SYDVKM.

The chain has TRBV7-3 and TRBJ1-1; 7 nucleotides agree with TRBD1. The length of the CDR3 is 15 residues. CDR1 and CDR2 (germline): SGHTA, FQGTGA. Trimming at V came to 2 bases and at J to 0 bases, leaving 3 bases not matched to a gene. The CDR3 sequence: CASSLGGTVNTEAFF. CDR3 DNA: TGTGCCAGCAGCTTAGGGGGGACAGTGAACACTGAAGCTTTCTTT.

The chain employs TRBV29-1 and TRBJ2-5; D is uncertain. Germline V gives CDR1 SQVTM, CDR2 ANQGSEA. The V and J ends lost 6 bases and 2 bases respectively, with 10 bases between them. CDR3 length: 12 residues. CDR3 amino acids: CSVAKSQETQYF. In DNA, the CDR3 is TGCAGCGTGGCTAAATCTCAAGAGACCCAGTACTTC. The full variable domain, in which reference TRBV29-1 and TRBJ2-5 provide the parts outside the CDR3, is SAVISQKPSRDICQRGTSLTIQCQVDSQVTMMFWYRQQPGQSLTLIATANQGSEATYESGFVIDKFPISRPNLTFSTLTVSNMSPEDSSIYLCSVAKSQETQYFGPGTRLLVL.

The genes are TRBV6-5 and TRBJ2-1; TRBD2 might be the D (6 bases). Germline loops: CDR1 MNHEY, CDR2 SVGAGI. V lost 2 bases and J lost 0, with 8 bases in between. The CDR3 is made up of 15 amino acids. CDR3 bases: TGTGCCAGCAGTTACGCGGGGCGCTCCTACAATGAGCAGTTCTTC. Protein: CASSYAGRSYNEQFF.

The rearrangement uses TRBV7-9 and TRBJ2-3; 9 bases are shared with TRBD2. The CDR3 has 17 residues. Trimming removed 2 bases from V and 5 bases from J; junction bases left unmatched: 11. Germline CDR1 is SEHNR and CDR2 is FQNEAQ (reference sequence). The CDR3 spells CASSLKFGGGVKDTQYF. The CDR3 region has the DNA TGTGCCAGCAGCTTAAAATTCGGCGGGGGGGTCAAAGATACGCAGTATTTT.

This clone has more than one count but fewer than ten. The chain carries TRBV5-1 and TRBJ1-4; D unresolved. The length of the CDR3 is 14 residues. Germline loops: CDR1 SGHRS, CDR2 YFSETQ. The V and J ends lost 0 bases and 3 bases respectively, with 6 bases between them. The CDR3 is CASSLERANEKLFF. CDR3 nucleotides: TGCGCCAGCAGCTTGGAAAGGGCTAATGAAAAACTGTTTTTT.

The chain carries TRBV18 and TRBJ1-2, with 7 bases fitting TRBD1. Unmatched junction bases numbered 10, after V lost 3 bases and J lost 0 bases. Germline CDR1 KGHSH, CDR2 LQKENI. The CDR3 consists of 17 residues. CDR3 region: CASSPARGLRSNYGYTF. CDR3 bases: TGTGCCAGCTCACCGGCGAGGGGGCTTCGTTCTAACTATGGCTACACCTTC. Variable domain in full (rest from reference TRBV18 and TRBJ1-2): NAGVMQNPRHLVRRRGQEARLRCSPMKGHSHVYWYRQLPEEGLKFMVYLQKENIIDESGMPKERFSAEFPKEGPSILRIQQVVRGDSAAYFCASSPARGLRSNYGYTFGSGTRLTVV.

CDR3 DNA sequence: TGCGCCAGCAGCTTGGGATCGATTGAGGCCTACGAGCAGTACTTC. Translated: CASSLGSIEAYEQYF. This chain links TRBV5-1 with TRBJ2-7; D gene uncertain. Germline CDR1 is SGHRS and CDR2 is YFSETQ. There are 15 residues in the CDR3. V lost 0 bases and J 2 bases, leaving 12 bases between the germline ends.

This clone was counted between two and nine times. The chain has TRBV2 and TRBJ1-2; D remains unclear. The CDR3 runs 12 residues. The germline V and J ends were trimmed by 11 bases and 8 bases, with 18 bases remaining between them. CDR1 is SNHLY and CDR2 is FYNNEI in the germline V gene. CDR3 amino acids: CALKTIRWGYTF. CDR3 nucleotides: TGTGCCTTAAAGACGATCAGGTGGGGCTACACCTTC.

The rearrangement uses TRBV9 and TRBJ1-3; tentative D call: TRBD1 (5 bases). There are 15 residues in the CDR3. Germline V gene data show CDR1 as SGDLS and CDR2 as YYNGEE. Trimming removed 4 bases from V and 4 bases from J, with 15 bases in between. CDR3 in amino acids: CASSPLGTDGNTIYF. The CDR3, as DNA: TGTGCCAGCAGCCCATTAGGGACGGACGGAAACACCATATATTTT. Based on the CDR3 plus reference TRBV9 and TRBJ1-3, the full variable domain is DSGVTQTPKHLITATGQRVTLRCSPRSGDLSVYWYQQSLDQGLQFLIQYYNGEERAKGNILERFSAQQFPDLHSELNLSSLELGDSALYFCASSPLGTDGNTIYFGEGSWLTVV.

The chain links TRBV11-2 to TRBJ1-2, with D hard to call. This CDR3 spans 13 amino acids. In germline, CDR1 is SGHAT, CDR2 FQNNGV. The V end was cut by 5 bases, the J end by 8 bases, with 15 bases between. DNA of the CDR3: TGTGCCAGCAGCGACCGAAACGTGAGGGGCTACACCTTC. It specifies CASSDRNVRGYTF.

The J gene is TRBJ1-1, the V gene TRBV7-9; D not resolved. V lost 0 bases and J 5 bases, leaving 4 bases between the germline ends. Germline loops: CDR1 SEHNR, CDR2 FQNEAQ (reference sequence). The CDR3 runs 12 residues. CDR3 nucleotide sequence: TGTGCCAGCAGCTTAGCCGGGACTGAAGCTTTCTTT. This sequence encodes CASSLAGTEAFF.

This chain joins TRBV5-5 and TRBJ2-3; D is undetermined. Germline CDR1 reads SGHKS; CDR2 reads YYEKEE (reference sequence). CDR3 size: 13 residues. The ends were cut back, 1 base at V and 5 bases at J, with 8 bases in the middle. The CDR3: CASSLPGKDTQYF. The CDR3 region has the DNA TGTGCCAGCAGCTTGCCGGGTAAAGATACGCAGTATTTT.